The entry that follows covers one T cell receptor beta chain sequence. This sample also contains other DNA sequences that code for the same CDR3. This record comes from a study of blood T cell repertoires in COVID-19. Across the whole study: There were acute and convalescent COVID-19 samples, and they came from the United States, Italy and Spain.

The table came from immunoSEQ multiplex PCR; TCRdb's copy has only in-frame clones and leaves some out. There are more than 300,000 clones in the sample; about 90% occur only once, and 10% lies in the top ten. Material: peripheral blood. The receptor's source is a woman under 40 with COVID-19, enrolled during active disease.

CDR3 region: CASSVEGAGETQYF. The DNA for the CDR3 is TGTGCCAGCAGCGTAGAAGGGGCAGGAGAGACCCAGTACTTC. The genes are TRBV9 and TRBJ2-5, with a tentative D call TRBD1 (5 bases). The germline V gene encodes CDR1 SGDLS and CDR2 YYNGEE. V shed 0 bases and J shed 4 bases, with 10 bases lying between them. The CDR3 is 14 amino acids.